This TCR beta chain was sequenced in a study of cytomegalovirus exposure and HLA in healthy donors. V was cut by 1 base and J by 4 bases, with 10 bases left in between. Germline CDR1 is SGHVS and CDR2 is FQNEAQ. The CDR3 has 14 residues. PCR amplification relied on 60 Vbeta primers (plus 13 Jbeta primers). The method was immunoSEQ multiplex PCR; TCRdb's version includes in-frame clones alone and lacks a portion of them. Among more than 85,000 clones listed, approximately 82% were seen once. As regards this clone: Its target is unknown.

Broader study findings: An ancestry cluster, one associated with Asian ancestry, reportedly showed fewer N-insertions than the approximately 700-donor mean in a later analysis. TCR beta sequences reportedly predicted the HLA-A and HLA-B alleles of most subjects accurately. Analysis was carried out at a later point, and it linked a missense DCLRE1C variant to TCR beta V- and J-gene trimming.

The sequence was obtained from a man aged 40-49 years in good health and CMV-seronegative. The chain couples TRBV7-8 to TRBJ1-2; the D gene is possibly TRBD1 (5 bases). Sample: PBMCs. The CDR3 protein is CASSLGRGLYGYTF. DNA of the CDR3: TGTGCCAGCAGCTTAGGTCGGGGACTCTATGGCTACACCTTC.